A selection of T cell receptor beta chains follows, all from one sample in a study of cytomegalovirus exposure and HLA in healthy donors. Using immunoSEQ multiplex PCR, the repertoire was profiled, and TCRdb retains in-frame clones only, with some absent. The repertoire holds just over 150,000 clones, with about 76% as singletons. Sequencing was performed on PBMCs. The receptors derive from a female donor in good health and CMV-seronegative. Each CDR3 is given with its conserved first and last residue. A D gene is named only where the DNA matches it firmly. Only some rows state a clone size, as once, few, many or a class for expanded clones.

V gene: TRBV6-1
clone size: .
D gene: .
J gene: TRBJ2-7
CDR3 DNA: TGTGCCAGCACTGAGCTCTCCTACGAGCAGTACTTC
CDR3 protein: CASTELSYEQYF

V gene: TRBV5-6
clone size: .
D gene: .
J gene: TRBJ1-1
CDR3 DNA: TGTGCCAGCAGTCGGGACATGACTGAAGCTTTCTTT
CDR3 protein: CASSRDMTEAFF

V gene: TRBV19
clone size: once
D gene: .
J gene: TRBJ2-7
CDR3 DNA: TGTGCCAGTAGTATAAGTGGGGCCTCCTACGAGCAGTACTTC
CDR3 protein: CASSISGASYEQYF

V gene: TRBV10-3
clone size: large
D gene: TRBD1
J gene: TRBJ1-1
CDR3 DNA: TGTGCCACCTACCCCGGACAGGGCCCTGAAGCTTTCTTT
CDR3 protein: CATYPGQGPEAFF

V gene: TRBV27
clone size: few
D gene: TRBD2
J gene: TRBJ2-7
CDR3 DNA: TGTGCCAGCAGTTTAGGACTAGCGGGGGGTTCCTACGAGCAGTACTTC
CDR3 protein: CASSLGLAGGSYEQYF

V gene: TRBV5-4
clone size: .
D gene: TRBD2
J gene: TRBJ2-3
CDR3 DNA: TGTGCCAGCAGCCGGACTAGTGGAGATACGCAGTATTTT
CDR3 protein: CASSRTSGDTQYF

V gene: TRBV5-6
clone size: few
D gene: .
J gene: TRBJ1-4
CDR3 DNA: TGTGCCAGCAGCCCGGGGGGGGGTGAAAAACTGTTTTTT
CDR3 protein: CASSPGGGEKLFF

V gene: TRBV7-9
clone size: once
D gene: TRBD1
J gene: TRBJ1-2
CDR3 DNA: TGTGCCAGCAGCCGACCACAGGGGGTGGATGGCTACACCTTC
CDR3 protein: CASSRPQGVDGYTF

V gene: TRBV7-9
clone size: .
D gene: .
J gene: TRBJ1-2
CDR3 DNA: TGTGCCAGCAGCATCCCCGGACAGTTTTTTTATGGCTACACCTTC
CDR3 protein: CASSIPGQFFYGYTF

V gene: TRBV11-2
clone size: once
D gene: TRBD2
J gene: TRBJ2-7
CDR3 DNA: TGTGCCAGCAGCTCGACTAGCGGGGTTTCTGAGCAGTACTTC
CDR3 protein: CASSSTSGVSEQYF

V gene: TRBV27
clone size: .
D gene: .
J gene: TRBJ2-7
CDR3 DNA: TGTGCCAGCAAAGGGCGGGTTGGGCAGTACTTC
CDR3 protein: CASKGRVGQYF

V gene: TRBV11-2
clone size: .
D gene: TRBD1
J gene: TRBJ1-1
CDR3 DNA: TGTGCCAGCAGACGAGGACAGGGCGCGAACACTGAAGCTTTCTTT
CDR3 protein: CASRRGQGANTEAFF

V gene: TRBV18
clone size: .
D gene: .
J gene: TRBJ2-3
CDR3 DNA: TGTGCCAGCTCACCCTCAGTCGGCGGGGCAGATACGCAGTATTTT
CDR3 protein: CASSPSVGGADTQYF

V gene: TRBV7-3
clone size: medium-sized
D gene: TRBD1
J gene: TRBJ1-1
CDR3 DNA: TGTGCCAGCCACCCCGGGACAGGGGTGACTGAAGCTTTCTTT
CDR3 protein: CASHPGTGVTEAFF

V gene: TRBV12-2
clone size: .
D gene: .
J gene: TRBJ1-4
CDR3 DNA: TGTGCAAGTCGCCCACCGACAGGTTATCTGTTTTTT
CDR3 protein: CASRPPTGYLFF

V gene: TRBV2
clone size: .
D gene: TRBD2
J gene: TRBJ2-5
CDR3 DNA: TGTGCCAGCAGTGAAGAAGCGGGACGTCCGGAGACCCAGTACTTC
CDR3 protein: CASSEEAGRPETQYF

V gene: TRBV25-1
clone size: once
D gene: TRBD1
J gene: TRBJ1-2
CDR3 DNA: TGTGCCAGCAGTGAGGACAGGGGAGGTTGGTATGGCTACACCTTC
CDR3 protein: CASSEDRGGWYGYTF

V gene: TRBV5-1
clone size: .
D gene: .
J gene: TRBJ2-6
CDR3 DNA: TGCGCCAGCAGCGCTTCTGGACAGTTCGAATTGACTTTC
CDR3 protein: CASSASGQFELTF

V gene: TRBV9
clone size: .
D gene: .
J gene: TRBJ1-2
CDR3 DNA: TGTGCCAGCAGCGTAGGTTCGGCTAACTATGGCTACACCTTC
CDR3 protein: CASSVGSANYGYTF

V gene: TRBV11-2
clone size: .
D gene: TRBD1
J gene: TRBJ1-1
CDR3 DNA: TGTGCCAGCAGCGCCGGGACAGGGGGGGGGACTGAAGCTTTCTTT
CDR3 protein: CASSAGTGGGTEAFF

V gene: TRBV12-1
clone size: .
D gene: .
J gene: TRBJ1-2
CDR3 DNA: TGTGCCAGCAGCTCGGGAATGAGGGCAGAAGCTAACTATGGCTACACCTTC
CDR3 protein: CASSSGMRAEANYGYTF

V gene: TRBV2
clone size: .
D gene: .
J gene: TRBJ1-5
CDR3 DNA: TGTGCCAGCTGTAGATATAGCAATCAGCCCCAGCATTTT
CDR3 protein: CASCRYSNQPQHF

V gene: TRBV7-3
clone size: .
D gene: .
J gene: TRBJ2-1
CDR3 DNA: TGTGCCAGCAGCTCAAGAGGGAATGAGCAGTTCTTC
CDR3 protein: CASSSRGNEQFF